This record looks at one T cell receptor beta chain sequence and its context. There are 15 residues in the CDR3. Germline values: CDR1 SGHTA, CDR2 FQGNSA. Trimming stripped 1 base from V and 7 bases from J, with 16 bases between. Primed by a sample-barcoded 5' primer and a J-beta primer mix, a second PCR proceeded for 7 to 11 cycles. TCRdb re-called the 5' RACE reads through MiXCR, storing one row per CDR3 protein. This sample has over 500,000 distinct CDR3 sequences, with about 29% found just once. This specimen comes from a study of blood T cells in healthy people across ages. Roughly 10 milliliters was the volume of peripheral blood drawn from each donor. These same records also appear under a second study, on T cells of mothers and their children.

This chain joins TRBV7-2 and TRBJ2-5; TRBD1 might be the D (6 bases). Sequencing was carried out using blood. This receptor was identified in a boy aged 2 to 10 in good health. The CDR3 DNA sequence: TGTGCCAGCAGCTTAGGTCCTAGCTCGACAGGGACCCAGTACTTC. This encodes CASSLGPSSTGTQYF.